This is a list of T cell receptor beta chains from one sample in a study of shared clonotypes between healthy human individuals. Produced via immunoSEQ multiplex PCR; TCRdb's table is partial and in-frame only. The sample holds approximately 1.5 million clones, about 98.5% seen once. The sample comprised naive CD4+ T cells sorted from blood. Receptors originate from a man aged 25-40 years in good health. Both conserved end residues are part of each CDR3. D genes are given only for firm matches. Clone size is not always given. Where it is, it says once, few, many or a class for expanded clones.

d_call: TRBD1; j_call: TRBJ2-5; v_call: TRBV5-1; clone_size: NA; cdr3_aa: CASSRGTGQETQYF; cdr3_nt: TGCGCCAGCAGCCGGGGGACAGGGCAAGAGACCCAGTACTTC
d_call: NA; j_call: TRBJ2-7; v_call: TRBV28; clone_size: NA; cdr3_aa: CASTHGGNDEQYF; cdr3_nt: TGTGCCAGCACACACGGAGGGAACGACGAGCAGTACTTC
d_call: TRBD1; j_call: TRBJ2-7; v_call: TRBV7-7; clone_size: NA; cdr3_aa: CASSLGPGGYEQYF; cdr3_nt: TGTGCTAGCAGCTTAGGGCCAGGGGGTTACGAGCAGTACTTC
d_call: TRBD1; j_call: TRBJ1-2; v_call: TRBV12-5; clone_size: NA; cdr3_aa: CASGSGPVTGGAEGYTF; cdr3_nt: TGTGCTAGTGGTTCCGGGCCCGTGACAGGGGGCGCAGAGGGCTACACCTTC
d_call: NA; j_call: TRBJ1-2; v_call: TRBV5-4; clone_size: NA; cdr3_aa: CASSTTANYGYTF; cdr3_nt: TGTGCCAGCAGCACGACAGCTAACTATGGCTACACCTTC
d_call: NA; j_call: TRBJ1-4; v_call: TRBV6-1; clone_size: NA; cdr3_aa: CASSGREWGRQNEKLFF; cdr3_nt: TGTGCCAGCAGTGGCCGGGAGTGGGGTAGACAGAATGAAAAACTGTTTTTT
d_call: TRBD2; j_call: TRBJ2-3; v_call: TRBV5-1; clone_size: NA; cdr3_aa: CASSPGLAGSSEQYF; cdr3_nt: TGCGCCAGCAGCCCGGGACTAGCGGGATCCAGCGAGCAGTATTTT
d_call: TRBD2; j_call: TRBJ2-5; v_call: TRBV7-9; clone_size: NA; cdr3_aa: CASSLGGLAGGSGETQYF; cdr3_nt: TGTGCCAGCAGCTTAGGGGGACTAGCGGGAGGATCAGGAGAGACCCAGTACTTC
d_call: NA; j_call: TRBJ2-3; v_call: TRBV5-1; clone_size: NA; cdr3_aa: CASSFPGGDTQYF; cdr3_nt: TGCGCCAGCAGCTTCCCTGGGGGAGATACGCAGTATTTT
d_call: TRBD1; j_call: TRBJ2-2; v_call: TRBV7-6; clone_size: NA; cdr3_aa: CATTGGNTGELFF; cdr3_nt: TGTGCCACCACAGGGGGCAACACCGGGGAGCTGTTTTTT
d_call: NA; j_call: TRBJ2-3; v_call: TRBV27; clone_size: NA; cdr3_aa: CASSFRSTDTQYF; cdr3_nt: TGTGCCAGCAGTTTTCGGAGCACAGATACGCAGTATTTT
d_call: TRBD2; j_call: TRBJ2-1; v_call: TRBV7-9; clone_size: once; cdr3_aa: CASSPLSLAGGYNEQFF; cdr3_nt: TGTGCCAGCAGCCCGCTATCACTAGCGGGAGGTTACAATGAGCAGTTCTTC
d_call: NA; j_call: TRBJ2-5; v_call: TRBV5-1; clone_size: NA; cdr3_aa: CASSLDAPEETQYF; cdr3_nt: TGCGCCAGCAGCTTGGATGCCCCTGAAGAGACCCAGTACTTC
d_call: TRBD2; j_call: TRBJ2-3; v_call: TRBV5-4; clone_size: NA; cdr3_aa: CASNLEAGGLDTQYF; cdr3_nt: TGTGCCAGCAATCTCGAAGCGGGAGGGTTAGATACGCAGTATTTT
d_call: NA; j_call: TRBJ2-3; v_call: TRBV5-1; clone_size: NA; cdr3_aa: CASSLAGHPTDTQYF; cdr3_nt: TGCGCCAGCAGCTTGGCAGGTCACCCCACAGATACGCAGTATTTT
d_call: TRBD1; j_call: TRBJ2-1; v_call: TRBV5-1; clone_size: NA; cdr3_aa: CASSSETGNEQFF; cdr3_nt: TGCGCCAGCAGCTCCGAGACAGGGAATGAGCAGTTCTTC
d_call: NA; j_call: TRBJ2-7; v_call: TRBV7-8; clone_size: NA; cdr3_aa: CASSSNSGTAYEQYF; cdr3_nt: TGTGCCAGCAGCTCAAATTCCGGGACGGCCTACGAGCAGTACTTC
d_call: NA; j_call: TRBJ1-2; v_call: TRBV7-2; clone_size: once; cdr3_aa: CASSPQVDYGYTF; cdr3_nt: TGTGCCAGCAGCCCTCAGGTGGACTATGGCTACACCTTC
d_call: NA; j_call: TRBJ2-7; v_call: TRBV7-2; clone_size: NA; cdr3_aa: CASSLVAESSYEQYF; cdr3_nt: TGTGCCAGCAGCTTAGTAGCGGAGAGCTCCTACGAGCAGTACTTC
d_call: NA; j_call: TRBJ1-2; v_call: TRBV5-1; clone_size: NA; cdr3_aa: CASSLEPGHYGYTF; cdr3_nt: TGCGCCAGCAGCTTGGAGCCGGGGCACTATGGCTACACCTTC
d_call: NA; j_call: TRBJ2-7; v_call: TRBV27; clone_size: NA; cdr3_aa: CASSRGALYEQYF; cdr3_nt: TGTGCCAGCTCCCGAGGGGCTCTCTACGAGCAGTACTTC
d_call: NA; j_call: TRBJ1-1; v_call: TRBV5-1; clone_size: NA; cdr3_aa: CASSLGRRGRTETFF; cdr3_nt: TGCGCCAGCAGCTTGGGGCGGCGGGGGAGAACTGAAACTTTCTTT
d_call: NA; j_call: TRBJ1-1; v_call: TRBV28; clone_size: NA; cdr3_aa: CASEALRGRVEAFF; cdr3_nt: TGTGCCAGCGAGGCTTTGCGGGGGCGTGTTGAAGCTTTCTTT
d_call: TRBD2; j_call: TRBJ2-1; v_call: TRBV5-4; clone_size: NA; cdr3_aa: CASSSSGRGYNEQFF; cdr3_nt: TGTGCCAGCAGCAGTAGCGGGAGAGGGTACAATGAGCAGTTCTTC
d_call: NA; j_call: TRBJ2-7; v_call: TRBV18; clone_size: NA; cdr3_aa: CASSPPTGHYEQYF; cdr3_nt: TGTGCCAGCTCACCACCGACAGGTCACTACGAGCAGTACTTC
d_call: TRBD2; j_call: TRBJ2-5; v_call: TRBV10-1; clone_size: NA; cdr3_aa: CASSARTSGETQYF; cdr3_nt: TGCGCCAGCAGTGCAAGGACTAGCGGGGAGACCCAGTACTTC
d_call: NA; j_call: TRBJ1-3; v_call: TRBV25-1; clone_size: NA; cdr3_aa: CAGSSGNTIYF; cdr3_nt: TGTGCCGGATCATCTGGAAACACCATATATTTT
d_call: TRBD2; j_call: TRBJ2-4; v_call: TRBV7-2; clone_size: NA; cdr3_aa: CASSLPGLADAKNIQYF; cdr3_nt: TGTGCCAGCAGCTTACCCGGACTAGCGGATGCCAAAAACATTCAGTACTTC
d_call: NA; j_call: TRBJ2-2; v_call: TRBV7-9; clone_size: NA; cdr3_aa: CASSFGGPNTGELFF; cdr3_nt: TGTGCCAGCAGCTTTGGGGGCCCGAACACCGGGGAGCTGTTTTTT
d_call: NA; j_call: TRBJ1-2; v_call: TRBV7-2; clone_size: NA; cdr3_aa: CASSLTGKSNYGYTF; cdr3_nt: TGTGCCAGCAGCCTTACAGGGAAATCTAACTATGGCTACACCTTC
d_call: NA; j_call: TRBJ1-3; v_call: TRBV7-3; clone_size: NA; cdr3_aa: CASSLTGTLNTIYF; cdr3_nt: TGTGCCAGCAGCTTAACCGGCACGCTCAACACCATATATTTT
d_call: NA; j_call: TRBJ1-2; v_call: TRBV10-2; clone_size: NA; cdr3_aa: CASSDERTNYGYTF; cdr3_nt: TGCGCCAGCAGTGATGAAAGGACCAACTATGGCTACACCTTC
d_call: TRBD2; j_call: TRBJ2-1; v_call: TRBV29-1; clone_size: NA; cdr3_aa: CSVEGLAGESGNEQFF; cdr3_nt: TGCAGCGTTGAGGGACTAGCGGGAGAGTCGGGGAATGAGCAGTTCTTC
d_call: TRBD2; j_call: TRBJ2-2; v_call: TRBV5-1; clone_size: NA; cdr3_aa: CASQLLSGTNTGELFF; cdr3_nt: TGCGCCAGCCAATTATTGAGCGGGACGAACACCGGGGAGCTGTTTTTT
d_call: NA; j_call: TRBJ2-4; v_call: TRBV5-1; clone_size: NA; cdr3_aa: CASSLGQLAKNIQYF; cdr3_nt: TGCGCCAGCAGCTTGGGACAACTAGCCAAAAACATTCAGTACTTC
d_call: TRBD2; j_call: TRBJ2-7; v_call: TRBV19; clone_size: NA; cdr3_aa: CASSNAGVGAPYEQYF; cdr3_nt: TGTGCCAGTAGTAACGCGGGGGTCGGTGCTCCCTACGAGCAGTACTTC
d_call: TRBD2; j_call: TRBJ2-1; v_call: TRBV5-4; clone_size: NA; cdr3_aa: CASSTGTSYDEQFF; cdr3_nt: TGTGCCAGCAGCACCGGGACTAGCTACGATGAGCAGTTCTTC
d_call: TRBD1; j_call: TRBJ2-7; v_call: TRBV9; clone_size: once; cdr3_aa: CASSVTTGDTSNEQYF; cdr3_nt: TGTGCCAGCAGCGTCACGACAGGGGACACTTCTAACGAGCAGTACTTC
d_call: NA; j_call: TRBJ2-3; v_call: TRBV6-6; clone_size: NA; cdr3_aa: CASAQQGQDTQYF; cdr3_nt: TGTGCCAGCGCCCAACAGGGCCAAGATACGCAGTATTTT
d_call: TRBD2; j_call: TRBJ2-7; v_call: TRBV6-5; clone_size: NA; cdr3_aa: CASSLAGVTSYEQYF; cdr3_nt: TGTGCCAGCAGTTTAGCGGGAGTTACGTCCTACGAGCAGTACTTC
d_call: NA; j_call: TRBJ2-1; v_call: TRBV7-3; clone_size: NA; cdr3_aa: CASSLMTKEEQFF; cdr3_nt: TGTGCCAGCAGCTTAATGACAAAGGAAGAGCAGTTCTTC
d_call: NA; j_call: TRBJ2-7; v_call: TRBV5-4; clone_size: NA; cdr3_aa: CASSLAQGGEQYF; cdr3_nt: TGTGCCAGCAGCTTGGCTCAGGGGGGCGAGCAGTACTTC
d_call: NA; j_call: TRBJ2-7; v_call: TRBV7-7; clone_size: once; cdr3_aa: CASSPTGGYEQYF; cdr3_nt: TGTGCCAGCAGCCCGACAGGTGGCTACGAGCAGTACTTC
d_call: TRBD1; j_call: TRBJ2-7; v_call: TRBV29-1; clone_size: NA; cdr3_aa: CSAGDRSYEQYF; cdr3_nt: TGCAGCGCCGGGGACAGGTCCTACGAGCAGTACTTC
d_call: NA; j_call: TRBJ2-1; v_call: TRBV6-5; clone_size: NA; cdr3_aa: CASSSTLPPIPNEQFF; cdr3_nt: TGTGCCAGCAGTTCCACTCTACCGCCCATCCCCAATGAGCAGTTCTTC
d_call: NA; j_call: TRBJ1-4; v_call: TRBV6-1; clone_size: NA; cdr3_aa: CASSEDGTLREKLFF; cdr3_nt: TGTGCCAGCAGTGAGGACGGGACACTTCGAGAAAAACTGTTTTTT
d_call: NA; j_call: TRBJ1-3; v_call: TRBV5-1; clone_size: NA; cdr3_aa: CASKAGSGNTIYF; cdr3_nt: TGCGCCAGCAAGGCGGGCTCTGGAAACACCATATATTTT